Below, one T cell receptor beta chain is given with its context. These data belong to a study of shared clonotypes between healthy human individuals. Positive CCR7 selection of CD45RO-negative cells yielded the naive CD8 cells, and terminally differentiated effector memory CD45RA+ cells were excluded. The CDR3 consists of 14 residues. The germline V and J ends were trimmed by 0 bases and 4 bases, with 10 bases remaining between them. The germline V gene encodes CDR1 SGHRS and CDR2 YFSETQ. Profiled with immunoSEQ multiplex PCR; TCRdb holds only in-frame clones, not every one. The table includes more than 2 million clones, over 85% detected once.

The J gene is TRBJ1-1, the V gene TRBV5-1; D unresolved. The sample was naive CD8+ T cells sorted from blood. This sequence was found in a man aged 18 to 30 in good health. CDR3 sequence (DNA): TGCGCCAGCAGCTTGGTGGACCACCTCACTGAAGCTTTCTTT. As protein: CASSLVDHLTEAFF.